This T cell receptor (beta chain) derives from a study of CD8 T cells in ankylosing spondylitis. The CDR3 is 14 amino acids. Deletions cut 1 base from V and 4 bases from J, with 10 bases between. This clonotype was counted at least ten times. Its antigen is still unknown. A single record per CDR3 protein comes from TCRdb applying MiXCR to the 5' RACE reads. The table lists 200,000 to 250,000 distinct CDR3 sequences, around 6.6% of them singletons. Findings of the study overall: Characteristic of ankylosing spondylitis blood, it appeared, was a TCR beta motif comprising about eight highly homologous variants. A number of the motif variants had already been described in reactive arthritis synovial fluid and blood.

This sequence was found in a male donor with ankylosing spondylitis. The J gene is TRBJ1-1, the V gene TRBV12-3 or TRBV12-4, with D tentatively TRBD1 (5 bases). Sample: blood, either unsorted or a sorted T cell fraction (not recorded which). DNA of the CDR3: TGTGCCAGCAGTTTAGTTTCAGGGAGCACTGAAGCTTTCTTT. Its protein is CASSLVSGSTEAFF.